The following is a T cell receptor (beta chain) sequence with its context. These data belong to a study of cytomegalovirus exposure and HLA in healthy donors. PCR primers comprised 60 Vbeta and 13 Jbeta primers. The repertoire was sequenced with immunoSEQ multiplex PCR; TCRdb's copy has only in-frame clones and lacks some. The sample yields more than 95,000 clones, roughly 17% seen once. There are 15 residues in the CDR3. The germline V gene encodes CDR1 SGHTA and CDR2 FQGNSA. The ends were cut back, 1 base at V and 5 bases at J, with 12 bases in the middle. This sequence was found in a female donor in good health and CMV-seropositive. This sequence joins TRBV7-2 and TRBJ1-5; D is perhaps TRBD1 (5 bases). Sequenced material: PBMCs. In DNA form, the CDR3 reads TGTGCCAGCAGCTTAGAGCGGGGGAGCTATCAGCCCCAGCATTTT. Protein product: CASSLERGSYQPQHF.